This TCR beta chain comes out of a study of T cell repertoires in cytomegalovirus infection. In the study overall: Public TCR beta signatures marked donors with CMV infection and the matching HLA. Whole-study findings and limits: Public TCR beta family frequency separated CMV-and-HLA carriers, including in an independent cohort. It was HLA-C-restricted CMV-specific TCR beta clonotypes that dominated the response ex vivo.

The ends were cut back, 3 bases at V and 5 bases at J, with 9 bases in the middle. Germline loops: CDR1 SQVTM, CDR2 ANQGSEA. This CDR3 has 12 amino acids. TCRdb ran MiXCR on the reads and lists one entry per CDR3 protein. The table records over 250,000 distinct CDR3 sequences, over 20% of them present only once. Comments on this clonotype: Its target is unknown.

Input material: PBMCs. The V call is TRBV29-1, the J call TRBJ2-3; D assignment may be TRBD1 or TRBD2 (5 bases each). The TCR was taken from a human donor in good health (CMV status not recorded). Some clones in this sample may be carry-over from other donors' samples. The CDR3 protein is CSVDWGKDTQYF. CDR3 DNA: TGCAGCGTTGATTGGGGGAAAGATACGCAGTATTTT.